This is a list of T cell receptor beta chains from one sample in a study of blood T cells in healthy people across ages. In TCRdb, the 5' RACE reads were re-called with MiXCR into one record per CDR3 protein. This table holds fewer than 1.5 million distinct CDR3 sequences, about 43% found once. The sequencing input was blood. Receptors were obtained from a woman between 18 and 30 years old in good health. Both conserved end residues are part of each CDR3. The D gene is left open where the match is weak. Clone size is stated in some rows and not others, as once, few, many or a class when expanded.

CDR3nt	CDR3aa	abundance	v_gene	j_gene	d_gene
TGTGCCAGCAGTGAAGACAGGGTCTCCTACGAGCAGTACTTC	CASSEDRVSYEQYF	-	TRBV6-1	TRBJ2-7	-
TGTGCCACCAGCACCAGACTAGTGGACGAGCAGTACTTC	CATSTRLVDEQYF	-	TRBV15	TRBJ2-7	-
TGTGCCAGCAGCTTAGTACAGGACCTCCTTCGGATCAATGAGCAGTTCTTC	CASSLVQDLLRINEQFF	few	TRBV7-2	TRBJ2-1	-
TGTGCCAGCAGCTTAGACGCTAGCGGGAGTTACAATGAGCAGTTCTTC	CASSLDASGSYNEQFF	-	TRBV7-8	TRBJ2-1	TRBD2
TGCAGTGCTACTGAGGCTAGCACAGATACGCAGTATTTT	CSATEASTDTQYF	few	TRBV20-1	TRBJ2-3	-
TGCGCCAGCAGCGATTCGACAGGGAGGACGGATACGCAGTATTTT	CASSDSTGRTDTQYF	few	TRBV5-1	TRBJ2-3	-
TGCAGTGCCCCCCGGGCTAGCGGGAGCGATACGCAGTATTTT	CSAPRASGSDTQYF	-	TRBV20-1	TRBJ2-3	TRBD2
TGCGCCAGCAGCATCCTAAGGGGTAGCGGGAGGGCCCCTTACAATGAGCAGTACTTC	CASSILRGSGRAPYNEQYF	-	TRBV5-1	TRBJ2-7	TRBD2
TGCGCCAGCAGCCACGACAGGGGACTAACCTACGAGCAGTACTTC	CASSHDRGLTYEQYF	many	TRBV4-1	TRBJ2-7	-
TGTGCCAGCAGTAACAATGGACTAACTGAGCAGTACTTC	CASSNNGLTEQYF	-	TRBV2	TRBJ2-7	-
TGTGCCAGCAGCTTATTAGAAGCGACAGGGGCCTACGAGCAGTACTTC	CASSLLEATGAYEQYF	-	TRBV7-8	TRBJ2-7	TRBD1
TGTGCCAGCAGTTTATATGCGGGAGGGTCGGAGACCCAGTACTTC	CASSLYAGGSETQYF	few	TRBV27	TRBJ2-5	TRBD2
TGTGCCAGCTCCTCGGGGGGTATTAGCAATGAGCAGTTCTTC	CASSSGGISNEQFF	-	TRBV6-5	TRBJ2-1	TRBD2
TGTGCCAGCAGCCTCAGAGGGGGCGCGATGTCCGGGGAGCTGTTTTTT	CASSLRGGAMSGELFF	-	TRBV11-3	TRBJ2-2	TRBD1
TGCGCCAGCAGCCAAGGTTGGAGACTAGCGGGAGCAAATGAGCAGTTCTTC	CASSQGWRLAGANEQFF	-	TRBV4-1	TRBJ2-1	TRBD2
TGTGCCAGCAGCTCAAGAGAATCAGGTACGCAGTATTTT	CASSSRESGTQYF	-	TRBV7-2	TRBJ2-3	-
TGTGCCAGCAGCCCCAGCGAGCAGTACTTC	CASSPSEQYF	-	TRBV21-1	TRBJ2-7	-
TGTGCCAGCACCGACAGGGGGTCTGGCTACACCTTC	CASTDRGSGYTF	-	TRBV25-1	TRBJ1-2	TRBD1
TGTGCCAGCAGCCAAGACCCAGCGGGGGACTACAATGAGCAGTACTTC	CASSQDPAGDYNEQYF	-	TRBV4-2	TRBJ2-5	TRBD2
TGTGCCAGCAGTTTATTGGACAGGGGTTGGTCACCCCTCCACTTT	CASSLLDRGWSPLHF	-	TRBV27	TRBJ1-6	TRBD1
TGTGCCTCCGGACGGTCTCATGGCTACACCTTC	CASGRSHGYTF	-	TRBV30	TRBJ1-2	-
TGCAGTGCTAACCCCTTTACTTCAGAAGACCCCCTCTATGGCTACACCTTC	CSANPFTSEDPLYGYTF	-	TRBV20-1	TRBJ1-2	-
TGTGCCAGCAGTTTGGGACTAGCGGGTGATACGCAGTATTTT	CASSLGLAGDTQYF	many	TRBV7-2	TRBJ2-3	TRBD2
TGTGCCAGCCAGGGGACCTACGAGCAGTACTTC	CASQGTYEQYF	-	TRBV6-5	TRBJ2-7	-
TGTGCCAGCAGGAGGTTGGGCGAGCAGTACTTC	CASRRLGEQYF	-	TRBV27	TRBJ2-7	-
TGCAGCGGTAAGACCGGGACTAGCGGTTCGTACGAGCAGTACTTC	CSGKTGTSGSYEQYF	-	TRBV29-1	TRBJ2-7	TRBD2
TGTACCAGCAGCTACTCGCTGAACACTGAAGCTTTCTTT	CTSSYSLNTEAFF	-	TRBV6-5	TRBJ1-1	-
TGCAGCGTTGAAGATCTAGATGAGCAGTTCTTC	CSVEDLDEQFF	-	TRBV29-1	TRBJ2-1	-
TGCAGTGCTAGGGACACCCCAGGCCTGTACTTC	CSARDTPGLYF	few	TRBV20-1	TRBJ2-7	-
TGTGCCAGCAGAAACCAGGGGGCGCGGAGCGAGCAGTACTTC	CASRNQGARSEQYF	-	TRBV3-1	TRBJ2-7	TRBD1
TGTGCCAGCAGCTTGTTGTTTCAAGCCAAAAACATTCAGTACTTC	CASSLLFQAKNIQYF	-	TRBV5-6	TRBJ2-4	-
TGTGCCAGCAGCCAATTTCGACTAGCGGGGGGGCCCCATGAGCAGTTCTTC	CASSQFRLAGGPHEQFF	-	TRBV3-1	TRBJ2-1	TRBD2
TGCGCCAGCAGCTTGGAGACATTCACAGATACGCAGTATTTT	CASSLETFTDTQYF	-	TRBV5-1	TRBJ2-3	-
TGTGCCAGCAGCCAAGAATCCGGCGGGTTATACGAGCAGTACTTC	CASSQESGGLYEQYF	-	TRBV4-2	TRBJ2-7	-
TGTGCCAGCATTCCGGACAGGGGGCTGAGCGAGCAGTACTTC	CASIPDRGLSEQYF	few	TRBV6-1	TRBJ2-7	TRBD1
TGTGCCAGCAGCCTAGGGTCACCCAGGGGAGATACGCAGTATTTT	CASSLGSPRGDTQYF	-	TRBV6-6	TRBJ2-3	-
TGCAGTGCTCGAGGACTAGCGGGAGGGGATACGCAGTATTTT	CSARGLAGGDTQYF	-	TRBV20-1	TRBJ2-3	TRBD2
TGTGCCATCAGTGACCAAAGTTCCAGCAATCAGCCCCAGCATTTT	CAISDQSSSNQPQHF	few	TRBV10-3	TRBJ1-5	-
TGTGCCAGCAGCCAAGTTTCCACAGGGGGCTTGCACGAGCAGTACTTC	CASSQVSTGGLHEQYF	-	TRBV3-1	TRBJ2-7	TRBD1
TGTGCCATCAGTGAAGGACAGGGAGTGGATCCCTACGAGCAGTACTTC	CAISEGQGVDPYEQYF	-	TRBV10-3	TRBJ2-7	TRBD1
TGTGCCAGCAGCGCCCCGGGACCACCCTACGAGCAGTACTTC	CASSAPGPPYEQYF	once	TRBV9	TRBJ2-7	-
TGTGCCAGCAGCCCCCCCGCCGGCGGGGGAGGCTATGGCTACACCTTC	CASSPPAGGGGYGYTF	-	TRBV3-1	TRBJ1-2	-
TGCAGCGTTGAAGGCTGGGGAGCCGAGACCCAGTACTTC	CSVEGWGAETQYF	-	TRBV29-1	TRBJ2-5	-